This T cell receptor (beta chain) was recovered during a study of CD8 T cells in Susac syndrome. The authors reverse transcribed roughly 0.45 to 1 ug RNA with random hexamers. TCR beta CDR3 was amplified by immunoSEQ covering 54 Vbeta and 13 Jbeta. TCRdb recomputed calls from the immunoSEQ multiplex PCR reads with MiXCR, one row per CDR3 protein. The sample yields some 150,000 distinct CDR3 sequences, roughly 94% seen once. This CDR3 region has 12 residues. Germline V gives CDR1 SQVTM, CDR2 ANQGSEA. The V end was cut by 3 bases, the J end by 3 bases, with 8 bases between. CD8+ and CD4+ blood T cells underwent TCR beta sequencing. Both CD4+ and CD8+ T cells were negatively isolated, and TEMRA cells underwent FACS enrichment.

This TCR came from a human donor in good health. Sample: CD4+ T cells from PBMCs. V usage is TRBV29-1 and J usage is TRBJ1-2; tentative D call: TRBD1 (6 bases). The CDR3 loop reads CSVEDRDYGYTF. In nucleotides, the CDR3 is TGCAGCGTTGAGGACAGAGACTATGGCTACACCTTC. The full variable domain, with the rest looked up from reference TRBV29-1 and TRBJ1-2, is SAVISQKPSRDICQRGTSLTIQCQVDSQVTMMFWYRQQPGQSLTLIATANQGSEATYESGFVIDKFPISRPNLTFSTLTVSNMSPEDSSIYLCSVEDRDYGYTFGSGTRLTVV.